These 3 T cell receptor beta chains were all obtained from the same sample, sequenced in a study of T cell repertoires in cytomegalovirus infection. TCRdb passed the reads through MiXCR, listing each CDR3 protein once. In the table there are roughly 300,000 distinct CDR3 sequences, over 7.5% of which are singletons. Sequenced sample: PBMCs. The receptors come from a human donor in good health (CMV status not recorded). Some clones in this sample may be carry-over from other donors' samples.

This clonotype occurred many times. The V call is TRBV15, the J call TRBJ2-1, with 10 bases that match TRBD2. The germline CDR1 and CDR2 sequences are LNHNV and YYDKDF (reference sequence). CDR3 length equals 16 residues. V lost 4 bases, J lost 7 bases, and 10 bases stayed unmatched. The CDR3 here is CATSIGRTSGPNEQFF. The CDR3 DNA reads TGTGCCACCAGCATAGGTAGGACTAGCGGACCTAATGAGCAGTTCTTC.

This clonotype has a count of ten or more. This sequence joins TRBV7-4 and TRBJ2-3, with 8 nucleotides matching TRBD2. The CDR3 loop spans 13 amino acids. The germline gives CDR1 SGHVT, CDR2 SQSDAQ. V trimming: 4 bases; J trimming: 3 bases; junction bases outside the gene matches: 0. This CDR3 reads CASSSGGTDTQYF. The CDR3 nucleotides are TGTGCCAGCAGCTCGGGAGGGACAGATACGCAGTATTTT.

A few counts support this clonotype. The CDR3 loop reads CASSLISDNEQFF. CDR3 DNA: TGTGCCAGCAGTTTAATATCAGACAATGAGCAGTTCTTC. The chain joins TRBV28 to TRBJ2-1; D gene unclear. The length of the CDR3 is 13 residues. Trimming pared 2 bases from V and 5 bases from J, leaving 7 bases between. CDR1 and CDR2 (germline): MDHEN, SYDVKM.